One TCR beta chain is described in this entry. The data were obtained in a study of blood T cell repertoires in COVID-19. Looking at the study overall: Donors in the United States, Italy and Spain gave samples during acute or convalescent COVID-19. The cDNA or gDNA used as material had been derived from T cells, B-cell-depleted T cells, or PBMCs.

Per the germline V gene, CDR1 is SGHNT and CDR2 is YYREEE (reference sequence). V was shortened by 4 bases and J by 4 bases, with 12 bases between the two germline ends. The CDR3 is made up of 14 amino acids. Measured with immunoSEQ multiplex PCR; TCRdb has only the in-frame clones, and not every one. The sample has approximately 150,000 clones, over 70% seen once. The sequence derives from a man at least 80 years old with acute or convalescent COVID-19. The rearrangement joins TRBV5-4 to TRBJ1-5; TRBD1 is a possible D gene (5 bases). What was sequenced was peripheral blood. CDR3 in amino acids: CASSLDGGNQPQHF. CDR3 nucleotides: TGTGCCAGCAGCCTGGACGGGGGTAATCAGCCCCAGCATTTT.